One and the same sample provided the 8 T cell receptor beta chains below, sequenced in a study of cytotoxic CD8 clonotypes in ibrutinib-treated CLL. Repertoires were generated with immunoSEQ multiplex PCR, while TCRdb's copy carries only in-frame clones and drops some. The sample has some 200,000 clones, nearly 80% seen once. Sequences were derived from PBMCs, sampled after 12 months of ibrutinib treatment. These receptors were taken from a human donor with chronic lymphocytic leukemia.

V gene TRBV4-1 combines with J gene TRBJ2-7; tentative D call: TRBD2 (5 bases). CDR1 and CDR2 (germline): MGHRA, YSYEKL. The CDR3 is 15 amino acids. Trimming removed 0 bases at V and 3 bases at J, with 12 bases between. The CDR3 DNA reads as TGCGCCAGCAGCCAAGAGCGGCTAGCTAGCTACGAGCAGTACTTC. Translation: CASSQERLASYEQYF.

This clone has more than one count but fewer than ten. One end of the junction fails to match germline, which may point to a read error. This sequence joins TRBV7-7 and TRBJ2-7; maybe TRBD1 (5 bases). Germline-derived CDR1 and CDR2 are SSHAT and FNYEAQ (reference sequence). CDR3 length: 13 residues. CDR3 nucleotide sequence: TGTGCTAGCAGCTTGACTCAGGGTTACGAGCAGTACTTC. Protein sequence: CASSLTQGYEQYF.

To note about this clone: At one end the junction does not follow the germline gene, possibly because of a read error. The CDR3 protein is CAISETHMRGRSNYGYTF. CDR3 sequence (DNA): TGTGCCATCAGTGAGACTCACATGCGGGGCAGATCAAACTATGGCTACACCTTC. This chain uses TRBV6-1 with TRBJ1-2; the D gene is possibly TRBD1 (5 bases). Germline CDR1 reads MNHNS; CDR2 reads SASEGT. This CDR3 is built from 18 residues.

The chain is built from TRBV25-1 and TRBJ1-3; possible D gene TRBD1, 6 bases. The germline V gene encodes CDR1 MGHDK and CDR2 SYGVNS. Trimming pared 3 bases from V and 0 bases from J, leaving 9 bases between. CDR3 length: 15 residues. As DNA, the CDR3 is TGTGCCAGCAGTGACCGGGACAACTCTGGAAACACCATATATTTT. Translation: CASSDRDNSGNTIYF. Filled out from reference TRBV25-1 and TRBJ1-3, the complete variable domain reads EADIYQTPRYLVIGTGKKITLECSQTMGHDKMYWYQQDPGMELHLIHYSYGVNSTEKGDLSSESTVSRIRTEHFPLTLESARPSHTSQYLCASSDRDNSGNTIYFGEGSWLTVV.

A word on this clone: One end of the junction fails to match germline, which may point to a read error. V is TRBV25-1 and J is TRBJ2-1; D is ambiguous. CDR1 and CDR2 from the germline V gene are MGHDK and SYGVNS. CDR3 length: 16 residues. In DNA, the CDR3 is TGTGCCAGCAGTCCGGAAGGCAGGTCGATTAACAATAAGCAGTTCTTC. Its protein is CASSPEGRSINNKQFF. The variable domain in full, with the rest retrieved from reference TRBV25-1 and TRBJ2-1, is EADIYQTPRYLVIGTGKKITLECSQTMGHDKMYWYQQDPGMELHLIHYSYGVNSTEKGDLSSESTVSRIRTEHFPLTLESARPSHTSQYLCASSPEGRSINNKQFFGPGTRLTVL.

The chain employs TRBV28 and TRBJ2-1; 9 nucleotides agree with TRBD2. Germline V gene data show CDR1 as MDHEN and CDR2 as SYDVKM. The CDR3 is made up of 15 amino acids. The V segment lost 4 bases and the J segment 7 bases; nucleotides outside the gene matches: 8. In DNA form, the CDR3 reads TGTGCCAGCAGTTCTCTAGCGGGGCCAAAGAATGAGCAGTTCTTC. Translating it yields CASSSLAGPKNEQFF.

This chain joins TRBV10-3 and TRBJ2-3; maybe TRBD1 (6 bases). Deletions cut 5 bases from V and 3 bases from J, with 27 bases between. The germline gives CDR1 ENHRY, CDR2 SYGVKD. This CDR3 has 19 amino acids. The CDR3 protein is CAISPGGSVDSDLTDTQYF. The CDR3 DNA sequence: TGTGCCATCAGTCCTGGGGGCAGTGTCGACAGTGACCTTACAGATACGCAGTATTTT.

The rearrangement links TRBV27 to TRBJ2-7, with TRBD2 matching over 9 bases. Germline trimming cut 4 bases from V and 2 bases from J; bases unmatched to any gene: 3. The CDR3 runs to 14 residues. Germline-derived CDR1 and CDR2 are MNHEY and SMNVEV (reference sequence). The CDR3, as DNA: TGTGCCAGCAGTTCCGCGGGGGGGCCCTACGAGCAGTACTTC. Its translation is CASSSAGGPYEQYF.